The sequence of this TCR beta chain was determined in a study of blood T cell repertoires in COVID-19. Study summary: Specimens from acute and convalescent COVID-19 originated in the United States, Italy and Spain. From T cells, B-cell-depleted T cells, or PBMCs came the material, which was cDNA or gDNA.

In the authors' methods: Amplification of reference gene primers provided the estimated nucleated cell counts. Assay: immunoSEQ multiplex PCR; the TCRdb copy retains only in-frame clones and omits some. V, J and clone size are taken as reported in that table, and D and trimming were inferred from the DNA itself. Counted here are roughly 250,000 clones, roughly 82% occurring once; the ten biggest clones make up approximately 4.8%. The junction had 6 bases not matched to a gene; V was cut back by 2 bases and J by 9 bases. CDR3 length: 13 amino acids. The germline V gene has CDR1 MDHEN and CDR2 SYDVKM. What was sequenced was peripheral blood. This clonotype originated in a woman between 70 and 85 years old with acute or convalescent COVID-19. The gene calls are TRBV28 and TRBJ1-1; 7 nucleotides line up with TRBD1. The DNA of the CDR3 is TGTGCCAGCAGTTTAGAGGGACAGAGGAAAGCTTTCTTT. It yields the protein CASSLEGQRKAFF.